A selection of T cell receptor beta chains follows, all from one sample in a study of T cell changes during pregnancy in multiple sclerosis. The method was immunoSEQ multiplex PCR; TCRdb's version includes in-frame clones alone and lacks a portion of them. The sample carries 25,000 to 35,000 clones, around nine tenths recorded once. The sequenced sample was CD4+ T cells from peripheral blood mononuclear cells, obtained in the first trimester of pregnancy. The source of these receptors is a female donor in good health, enrolled as a control in a pregnancy study. Both conserved end residues are part of each CDR3. D genes are given only for firm matches. A clone size is listed for some rows: how often the clone was seen (once, few, many), or a class if it is expanded.

CDR3nt	CDR3aa	abundance	v_gene	j_gene	d_gene
TGTGCCAGCACCACAGGACTAGCGGGGTACCTAGAAAACAATGAGCAGTTCTTC	CASTTGLAGYLENNEQFF	.	TRBV11-2	TRBJ2-1	TRBD2
TGTGCCACCCGACAAAATACAGATACGCAGTATTTT	CATRQNTDTQYF	.	TRBV19	TRBJ2-3	.
TGTGCCAGCGGACAGGGGGGCCATGGCTACACCTTC	CASGQGGHGYTF	.	TRBV18	TRBJ1-2	TRBD1
TGCGCCAGCAGCTTGTACGCGGGGTGGGTTACGCAGTATTTT	CASSLYAGWVTQYF	.	TRBV5-1	TRBJ2-3	.
TGTGCCAGCAGTCATCAGGGGGAAAATGGATATGGCTACACCTTC	CASSHQGENGYGYTF	.	TRBV27	TRBJ1-2	TRBD1
TGTGCCAGCAGCGCCGGCGGTTTTGGTTGGGAGACCCAGTACTTC	CASSAGGFGWETQYF	.	TRBV7-3	TRBJ2-5	.
TGTGCCAGCAGCCTGACTAGCGGGGGGTGGGCAGATACGCAGTATTTT	CASSLTSGGWADTQYF	.	TRBV9	TRBJ2-3	TRBD2
TGTGCCACCCGGTGGTCCGGGACTGAAGCTTTCTTT	CATRWSGTEAFF	.	TRBV6-5	TRBJ1-1	.
TGCGCCAGCAGCTTCGGGGGAACAGGGGGCGAGGGCTACACCTTC	CASSFGGTGGEGYTF	few	TRBV5-1	TRBJ1-2	TRBD1
TGTGCCAGCAGCTTTACGGCGGGGGGAGCAGATACGCAGTATTTT	CASSFTAGGADTQYF	.	TRBV11-3	TRBJ2-3	TRBD2
TGTGCCAGCTCACCATTTTCTAGCGGGGGTAGCATAGATACGCAGTATTTT	CASSPFSSGGSIDTQYF	.	TRBV18	TRBJ2-3	TRBD2
TGCGCCAGCAGTCAAGGTGCCCCAGGGTCAAACTATGGCTACACCTTC	CASSQGAPGSNYGYTF	once	TRBV4-3	TRBJ1-2	.
TGTGCCTCGGGGGTTGCTGAGCAGTTCTTC	CASGVAEQFF	.	TRBV30	TRBJ2-1	.
TGCGCCAGCAGCCAAGGAGGGGCAGGGAGAGGCTACACCTTC	CASSQGGAGRGYTF	.	TRBV5-4	TRBJ1-2	.
TGCAGCGTTTCTCCCGGGACAGGGAACACTGAAGCTTTCTTT	CSVSPGTGNTEAFF	few	TRBV29-1	TRBJ1-1	TRBD1
TGCGCCAGCAGCCAAGCGGCGACAGGGGAAAACTATGGCTACACCTTC	CASSQAATGENYGYTF	.	TRBV4-3	TRBJ1-2	TRBD1
TGTGCCAGCAGCGTCGCAGGGAACACAGATACGCAGTATTTT	CASSVAGNTDTQYF	.	TRBV9	TRBJ2-3	.
TGTGCCAGCAGAAAATCTAGTACCACAACTAATGAAAAACTGTTTTTT	CASRKSSTTTNEKLFF	.	TRBV25-1	TRBJ1-4	.
TGTGCCAGCAGCGGACCCGGGACACCTAACACCGGGGAGCTGTTTTTT	CASSGPGTPNTGELFF	.	TRBV7-9	TRBJ2-2	.
TGTGCCATCAGTGAGTCGGCAGGGCCCTCCTCCACAGATACGCAGTATTTT	CAISESAGPSSTDTQYF	.	TRBV10-3	TRBJ2-3	.
TGTGCCAGCAGCGGGACAGCTTTCAATAATTCACCCCTCCACTTT	CASSGTAFNNSPLHF	few	TRBV27	TRBJ1-6	TRBD1
TGTGCCAGCAGTTACTGGGGAAGGGGCGATGAAAAACTGTTTTTT	CASSYWGRGDEKLFF	once	TRBV6-5	TRBJ1-4	.
TGTGCCAGCTCACCACTAACTACAGGGGGGGTATCAGAGACCCAGTACTTC	CASSPLTTGGVSETQYF	.	TRBV18	TRBJ2-5	.
TGCGCCAGCAGCTTGGAGCGGGGGAACACTGAAGCTTTCTTT	CASSLERGNTEAFF	.	TRBV5-1	TRBJ1-1	.
TGCGCCAGCAGCCCAGGACAGGGTGTTAACTATGGCTACACCTTC	CASSPGQGVNYGYTF	.	TRBV5-1	TRBJ1-2	TRBD1
TGTGCCAGCAGCTACTCTAGCGGAATCACAGATACGCAGTATTTT	CASSYSSGITDTQYF	.	TRBV7-9	TRBJ2-3	TRBD2
TGTGCCAGCAGCGCGCTGGAGGGGAACACTGAAGCTTTCTTT	CASSALEGNTEAFF	.	TRBV9	TRBJ1-1	.